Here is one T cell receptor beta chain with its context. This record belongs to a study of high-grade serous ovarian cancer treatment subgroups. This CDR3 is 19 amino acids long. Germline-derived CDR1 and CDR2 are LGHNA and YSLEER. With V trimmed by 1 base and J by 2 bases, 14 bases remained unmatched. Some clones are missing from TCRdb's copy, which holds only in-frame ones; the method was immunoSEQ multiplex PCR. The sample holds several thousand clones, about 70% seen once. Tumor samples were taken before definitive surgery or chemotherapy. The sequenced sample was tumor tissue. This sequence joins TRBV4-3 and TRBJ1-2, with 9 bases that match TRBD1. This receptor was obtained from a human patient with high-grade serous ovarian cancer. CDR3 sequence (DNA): TGCGCCAGCAGCCAAGCCGGGACAGGGCTTTGGAGTAGCAACTATGGCTACACCTTC. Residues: CASSQAGTGLWSSNYGYTF.